The clone carrying this T cell receptor (beta chain) was seen more than once but under ten times. No antigen is known for it. Only one heparinised blood draw was taken per donor, and its volume averaged around 100 mL. Purity (above 98%) was reached by all sorted populations. Looked up from germline, CDR1 is MDHEN and CDR2 is SYDVKM. This CDR3 region has 13 residues. The V end was cut by 6 bases, the J end by 4 bases, with 13 bases between. The sample belongs to a study of beta chain features in type 1 diabetes. Sequencing targeted expressed TCRB transcripts, as all isolated RNA had been reverse transcribed. Generated by immunoSEQ multiplex PCR, the TCRdb table keeps only in-frame clones and is missing some. The sample has around 280,000 clones, 15% seen once. Points from the study as a whole: High-TCR-expressing cells could be over-represented by cDNA sequencing. TCRB CDR3s from Type 1 diabetes patients were moderately but significantly shorter in all four CD4+ subsets. Researchers caution that PCR might favor shorter templates, equally among patients and controls.

Sequenced sample: naive CD4+ T cells from blood. The chain carries TRBV28 and TRBJ2-7, with D possibly being TRBD1 (6 bases). The clonotype originates from a man between 18 and 29 years old with type 1 diabetes. Written as DNA, the CDR3 is TGTGCCAGCAGAACAGGACAGCCATACGAGCAGTACTTC. This gives the protein CASRTGQPYEQYF.